These 7 T cell receptor beta chains share one sample of origin, sequenced in a study of T cells in localized non-small cell lung cancer. The assay was immunoSEQ multiplex PCR, and TCRdb's table has in-frame clones only and misses some. The table lists fewer than 30,000 clones, less than 95% of them singletons. The sample was peripheral blood, taken before any cancer treatment. The source is a woman aged 35-75 years with stage I lung adenocarcinoma.

Only one count was recorded for this clone. The chain employs TRBV19 and TRBJ2-7, with TRBD2 matching 10 bases. With 5 bases clipped from V and 7 bases from J, the junction kept 8 bases outside the gene matches. The CDR3 extends over 14 amino acids. Germline lookup yields CDR1 LNHDA and CDR2 SQIVND (reference sequence). The CDR3 DNA reads as TGTGCCAGTAGTTCAGCGGGACTAGCGAGGGAGCAGTACTTC. It codes for CASSSAGLAREQYF. The full variable domain, in which reference TRBV19 and TRBJ2-7 provide the parts outside the CDR3, is DGGITQSPKYLFRKEGQNVTLSCEQNLNHDAMYWYRQDPGQGLRLIYYSQIVNDFQKGDIAEGYSVSREKKESFPLTVTSAQKNPTAFYLCASSSAGLAREQYFGPGTRLTVT.

The chain employs TRBV21-1 and TRBJ1-1. TRBV21-1 is a pseudogene. The CDR3 has 14 residues. The CDR3 region is CASMGVKMNTEAFF. In nucleotides, the CDR3 is TGTGCCAGCATGGGGGTCAAGATGAACACTGAAGCTTTCTTT.

The chain recombines TRBV11-2 with TRBJ2-3; 10 nucleotides align to TRBD2. This CDR3 has 16 residues. V gave up 1 base and J gave up 5 bases; unmatched junction bases: 6. Germline V CDR1 and CDR2: SGHAT, FQNNGV. CDR3 DNA sequence: TGTGCCAGCAGCTTAGGCGCTAGCGGGGGATTAGATACGCAGTATTTT. Translated, it gives CASSLGASGGLDTQYF.

This clone was seen a few times. V is TRBV4-3 and J is TRBJ2-6; D not certain. Germline-derived CDR1 and CDR2 are LGHNA and YSLEER. The V gene lost 0 bases and the J gene lost 0 bases, with 6 bases spanning the gap. The CDR3 covers 16 residues. CDR3 sequence reads: CASSQDVSSGANVLTF. DNA for the CDR3: TGCGCCAGCAGCCAAGACGTGAGCTCTGGGGCCAACGTCCTGACTTTC.

V is TRBV29-1 and J is TRBJ1-1; D call uncertain. Between the trimmed V and J ends, which lost 8 bases and 0 bases, there was a span of 19 bases. The CDR3 covers 15 residues. Germline values: CDR1 SQVTM, CDR2 ANQGSEA. CDR3 sequence: CSIHPALSMNTEAFF. For the CDR3, the DNA is TGCAGCATCCATCCCGCGCTCTCCATGAACACTGAAGCTTTCTTT.

The CDR3 nucleotides read TGTGCCAGCAGCTTGCGACTAGCGGGGCCCCCCGAGCAGTACTTC. It translates to CASSLRLAGPPEQYF. The chain couples TRBV7-8 to TRBJ2-7, with 11 nucleotides matching TRBD2. This CDR3 contains 15 residues. Germline CDR1 is SGHVS and CDR2 is FQNEAQ. The V gene end was trimmed by 3 bases and the J gene end by 6 bases; junction bases not matched to a gene: 7.

The V call is TRBV27, the J call TRBJ2-1; 9 nucleotides line up with TRBD1. This CDR3 has 12 residues. V was clipped by 8 bases and J by 12 bases; unmatched bases: 8. From germline, CDR1 is MNHEY and CDR2 SMNVEV (reference sequence). CDR3 DNA sequence: TGTGCCAGCGGACAGGGGTTTTCGGGGCAGTTCTTC. Residues: CASGQGFSGQFF.